This T cell receptor beta chain was obtained from a study of blood T cell repertoires in COVID-19. CDR1 and CDR2 (germline): MNHEY, SVGAGI. The CDR3 has 15 residues. V was trimmed by 2 bases and J by 10 bases, leaving 15 bases between them. Cohorts were based on clinical histories the participants reported. Exposed participants came across a COVID-19 case within 2 weeks before study entry. Clones were sequenced by immunoSEQ multiplex PCR, and TCRdb holds only the in-frame ones, with some missing. The table records about 140,000 clones, about 80% of them present only once. Sequences were obtained from PBMCs or T cells enriched from blood (not recorded which). The chain joins TRBV6-5 to TRBJ1-6; possible D gene TRBD1, 5 bases. The receptor was derived from a woman under 30 who had been exposed to COVID-19. CDR3: CASSYSPGLGSPLHF. The DNA of the CDR3 is TGTGCCAGCAGTTACAGCCCAGGGTTGGGGTCACCCCTCCACTTT.